This is a list of T cell receptor beta chains from one sample in a study of T cells after yellow fever vaccination. TCRdb processed the 5' RACE reads anew with MiXCR; each CDR3 protein has one entry. Of 120,000 to 150,000 distinct CDR3 sequences listed, about 7.7% are singletons. The sample was CD4+ T cells sorted from PBMCs, taken 5 days after the yellow fever booster vaccination. The source of these receptors is a man aged 25-45 years who received the YFV17D yellow fever vaccine. The CDR3 runs from the conserved cysteine through the conserved F or W. The order of the fields is clone size, J gene, D gene, V gene, CDR3 DNA, CDR3 protein. D genes are given only for firm matches. A row's size may be missing; if present it is once, few, many or a size class.

clone_size: many
j_call: TRBJ2-7
d_call: NA
v_call: TRBV29-1
cdr3_nt: TGCAGCGTCCAGGGGCCCTACGAGCAGTACTTC
cdr3_aa: CSVQGPYEQYF

clone_size: many
j_call: TRBJ2-7
d_call: NA
v_call: TRBV5-1
cdr3_nt: TGCGCCAGCAGCTTGGGGGACCATGCCTACGAGCAGTACTTC
cdr3_aa: CASSLGDHAYEQYF

clone_size: many
j_call: TRBJ2-1
d_call: NA
v_call: TRBV4-3
cdr3_nt: TGCGCCAGCAGCCAAGAATCCTTCGGCGGGCAGTTCTTC
cdr3_aa: CASSQESFGGQFF

clone_size: many
j_call: TRBJ2-1
d_call: TRBD2
v_call: TRBV6-4
cdr3_nt: TGTGCCAGCAGTAATATAGCGGGAGATAATTACAATGAGCAGTTCTTC
cdr3_aa: CASSNIAGDNYNEQFF

clone_size: few
j_call: TRBJ2-6
d_call: NA
v_call: TRBV7-2
cdr3_nt: TGTGCCAGCAGCGGAATGAATGGGGCCAACGTCCTGACTTTC
cdr3_aa: CASSGMNGANVLTF

clone_size: many
j_call: TRBJ2-2
d_call: NA
v_call: TRBV5-1
cdr3_nt: TGCGCCAGCAGCAGGAGGCTAGCCGCGAACACCGGGGAGCTGTTTTTT
cdr3_aa: CASSRRLAANTGELFF

clone_size: NA
j_call: TRBJ2-7
d_call: NA
v_call: TRBV5-5
cdr3_nt: TGTGCCAGCAGCTTGGAGACAGTGGTCTACGAGCAGTACTTC
cdr3_aa: CASSLETVVYEQYF

clone_size: many
j_call: TRBJ1-3
d_call: NA
v_call: TRBV20-1
cdr3_nt: TGCAGTGCTAGAGCGGGTGGCTCTGGAAACACCATATATTTT
cdr3_aa: CSARAGGSGNTIYF

clone_size: many
j_call: TRBJ2-2
d_call: NA
v_call: TRBV10-3
cdr3_nt: TGTGCCATCAGTGTTGACCTAGATGGAGGGGAGCTGTTTTTT
cdr3_aa: CAISVDLDGGELFF

clone_size: many
j_call: TRBJ2-1
d_call: TRBD2
v_call: TRBV5-1
cdr3_nt: TGCGCCAGCAGCCTAGGGACTAGCGGGAGCTCCTACAATGAGCAGTTCTTC
cdr3_aa: CASSLGTSGSSYNEQFF

clone_size: few
j_call: TRBJ2-7
d_call: NA
v_call: TRBV20-1
cdr3_nt: TGCAGTGCTAGAGATCCGGCAGGATCAGCCTACGAGCAGTACTTC
cdr3_aa: CSARDPAGSAYEQYF

clone_size: few
j_call: TRBJ2-3
d_call: NA
v_call: TRBV7-8
cdr3_nt: TGTGCCAGCAGCCCCCAGGGGATAACAGATACGCAGTATTTT
cdr3_aa: CASSPQGITDTQYF

clone_size: many
j_call: TRBJ2-3
d_call: TRBD2
v_call: TRBV5-1
cdr3_nt: TGCGCCAGCAGCTTATCGGGGGGGGACTGGAGCACAGATACGCAGTATTTT
cdr3_aa: CASSLSGGDWSTDTQYF